This T cell receptor beta chain was identified during a study of shared clonotypes between healthy human individuals. Overall study findings and caveats: What naive subsets generally showed was a larger estimated richness than memory subsets showed. The expectation was that sequencing depth would affect clonotype sharing among donors.

Worth noting for this clone: Its target is not known. The sample has other DNA sequences that encode this CDR3 too.

Sequencing was performed with immunoSEQ multiplex PCR; in TCRdb, only in-frame clones are kept and a portion is missing. The sample has over a million clones, around 82% seen once. This clonotype was sampled from a man aged 18 to 35 in good health. Some clones in this sample may be carry-over from other donors' samples. Sequencing input: memory CD4+ T cells from PBMCs. Subset given: CD45RA-negative fraction.

Here the CDR3 reads CASSPTASTDTQYF. CDR3 coding DNA: TGTGCCAGCTCGCCCACAGCAAGCACAGATACGCAGTATTTT. This chain joins TRBV18 and TRBJ2-3; no clear D gene. Between the trimmed V and J ends, which lost 6 bases and 0 bases, there was a span of 10 bases. This CDR3 contains 14 residues. Germline lookup yields CDR1 KGHSH and CDR2 LQKENI. The whole variable domain, remainder taken from reference TRBV18 and TRBJ2-3, is NAGVMQNPRHLVRRRGQEARLRCSPMKGHSHVYWYRQLPEEGLKFMVYLQKENIIDESGMPKERFSAEFPKEGPSILRIQQVVRGDSAAYFCASSPTASTDTQYFGPGTRLTVL.